Listed below are T cell receptor beta chains from one sample, sequenced in a study of T cell responses to AZD1222 COVID-19 vaccine. Here immunoSEQ multiplex PCR was the method, and the copy in TCRdb shows in-frame clones only, minus some. This table has roughly 82,000 clones, approximately 85% appearing once. The sample in question was peripheral blood, obtained on day 0 of AZD1222 vaccination. The receptors here all came from an adult in good health. Both conserved end residues are trimmed from each CDR3. Each record gives: CDR3 length, V gene, CDR3 protein.

11 TRBV2 ASGDRTNTEAF
10 TRBV27 ASTPSINEQY
11 TRBV12-3/TRBV12-4 ASTAQGATEAF
13 TRBV3-1/TRBV3-2 ASSIQQVGGTEAF
12 TRBV10-3 AISDRGGDQPQH
12 TRBV19 AGWGDRDNSPLH
11 TRBV11-3 ASSLATNTEAF
10 TRBV19 ASSIGTAIKY
15 TRBV5-4 ASSSGDGQAYTRGYT
15 TRBV14 ASSQPRPGTGAYEQY
11 TRBV5-1 ASTGQIYNEQF
12 TRBV7-8 ASSRAMWDYEQY
12 TRBV18 ASSPRGSSYEQY
10 TRBV27 ASSLRGQPQH
13 TRBV5-1 ASSIGTGDNYGYT
12 TRBV5-5 ASSLEERDTEAF
12 TRBV5-1 ASSLEGNNSPLH
13 TRBV10-3 AISVQGSYNSPLH
13 TRBV11-2 ASSLTMGAYEKLF
11 TRBV2 ASSSGDQETQY
12 TRBV28 ASNSGTGGTEAF
13 TRBV29-1 SVAVYRALNYGYT
14 TRBV4-2 ASSQPAGSVGETQY
11 TRBV5-1 ASSLQGADTQY
13 TRBV9 ASSYGQGERETQY
12 TRBV7-2 ASVTDRNDEKLF
15 TRBV11-2 ASSLVSWGALSYEQY
12 TRBV6-2/TRBV6-3 ASSGTATNEKLF
8 TRBV29-1 SATEDTIY
15 TRBV11-2 ASSFTYFQDRGYGYT
13 TRBV6-4 ASSDSSDYNSPLH
13 TRBV18 ASSLGYSGANVLT
10 TRBV2 ASRERGHEQF
13 TRBV10-3 AISSPGAGIGEQY
14 TRBV4-1 ASSQDVRQNNQPQH
10 TRBV2 ASKDSNTEAF
13 TRBV6-2/TRBV6-3 ASSPTGGAKNIQY
12 TRBV29-1 NALGGASNTEAF
12 TRBV19 ASTPGRPNTEAF
14 TRBV20-1 SASRPSGGGTGELF
12 TRBV5-1 ASSVGGSEGEQY
14 TRBV7-9 ASSLDYGQLMTQQY
13 TRBV6-2/TRBV6-3 ASSGGLIRNQPQH
11 TRBV5-6 ASSYDRVQPQH
15 TRBV5-1 ASSLAGGGAPSYEQY
12 TRBV4-1 ASSRRSLNTEAF
12 TRBV28 ASSFSRFGHTLH
13 TRBV15 ATSRDSQSYNEQF